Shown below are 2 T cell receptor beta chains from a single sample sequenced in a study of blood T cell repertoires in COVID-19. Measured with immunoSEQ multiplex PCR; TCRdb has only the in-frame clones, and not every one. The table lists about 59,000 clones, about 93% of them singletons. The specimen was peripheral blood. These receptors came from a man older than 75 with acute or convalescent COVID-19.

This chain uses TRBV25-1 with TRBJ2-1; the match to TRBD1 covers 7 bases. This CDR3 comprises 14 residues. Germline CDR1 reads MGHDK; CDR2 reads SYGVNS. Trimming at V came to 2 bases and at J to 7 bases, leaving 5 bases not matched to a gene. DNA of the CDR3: TGTGCCAGCAGTGAACTGACCAGGGGGAATGAGCAGTTCTTC. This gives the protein CASSELTRGNEQFF. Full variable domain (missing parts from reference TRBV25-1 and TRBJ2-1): EADIYQTPRYLVIGTGKKITLECSQTMGHDKMYWYQQDPGMELHLIHYSYGVNSTEKGDLSSESTVSRIRTEHFPLTLESARPSHTSQYLCASSELTRGNEQFFGPGTRLTVL.

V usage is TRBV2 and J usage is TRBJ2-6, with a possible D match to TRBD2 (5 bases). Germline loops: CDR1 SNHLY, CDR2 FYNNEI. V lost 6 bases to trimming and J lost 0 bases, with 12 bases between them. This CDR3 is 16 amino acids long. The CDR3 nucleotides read TGTGCCAGCAGGGTTGGAGGCCGCTCTGGGGCCAACGTCCTGACTTTC. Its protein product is CASRVGGRSGANVLTF.